These 10 T cell receptor beta chains originate from one sample sequenced in a study of cytomegalovirus exposure and HLA in healthy donors. The PCR was carried out with 60 Vbeta primers and 13 Jbeta primers. Profiling relied on immunoSEQ multiplex PCR, and the TCRdb table lists in-frame clones only, not all of them. The table lists around 150,000 clones, roughly 80% of them singletons, with 1.4% in the top ten. Sequences were obtained from PBMCs. The receptors were sampled from a woman under 40 in good health and CMV-seronegative.

This CDR3 is CASSDTGTGGKGDSPLHF. The CDR3 DNA reads as TGTGCCAGCAGTGATACCGGGACAGGGGGCAAGGGTGATTCACCCCTCCACTTT. The chain uses TRBV2 and TRBJ1-6; TRBD1 matches 12 bases. Trimming removed 3 bases from V and 8 bases from J; junction bases left unmatched: 11. Per the germline V gene, CDR1 is SNHLY and CDR2 is FYNNEI. CDR3 length: 18 residues. The full variable domain, its missing parts supplied by reference TRBV2 and TRBJ1-6, is EPEVTQTPSHQVTQMGQEVILRCVPISNHLYFYWYRQILGQKVEFLVSFYNNEISEKSEIFDDQFSVERPDGSNFTLKIRSTKLEDSAMYFCASSDTGTGGKGDSPLHFGNGTRLTVT.

The chain is built from TRBV29-1 and TRBJ2-1; TRBD2 matches 10 bases. Germline-derived CDR1 and CDR2 are SQVTM and ANQGSEA. This CDR3 comprises 15 residues. CDR3 nucleotide sequence: TGCAGTCCCCGTAAGGCACTAGCGGGGACTAATGAGCAGTTCTTC. It is translated as CSPRKALAGTNEQFF.

V and J are TRBV19 and TRBJ2-1, with a possible D match to TRBD1 (5 bases). CDR1 LNHDA and CDR2 SQIVND come from the germline V gene (reference sequence). The length of the CDR3 is 14 residues. V was cut by 3 bases and J by 10 bases, with 16 bases left in between. The CDR3 loop is CASSINRMLKEQFF. The CDR3 DNA is TGTGCCAGTAGTATTAACAGGATGCTGAAGGAGCAGTTCTTC.

The gene calls are TRBV30 and TRBJ2-2, with D perhaps matching TRBD2 (5 bases). The germline CDR1 and CDR2 sequences are GTSNPN and SVGIG (reference sequence). CDR3 size: 13 residues. Trimming left V 4 bases short and J 5 bases short, with 11 bases between. CDR3 residues: CAWMLGGTGELFF. The CDR3 DNA is TGTGCCTGGATGCTTGGAGGAACCGGGGAGCTGTTTTTT.

The chain couples TRBV5-1 to TRBJ2-5; TRBD2 aligns across 16 bases. After removal of 3 bases from V and 5 bases from J, the junction contained 7 bases not matched to a gene. CDR3 length equals 17 residues. Per the germline V gene, CDR1 is SGHRS and CDR2 is YFSETQ. The CDR3 coding sequence is TGCGCCAGCAGCTGGGGACTAGCGGGGGGGCTGGTTGAGACCCAGTACTTC. Translation gives CASSWGLAGGLVETQYF.

The rearrangement links TRBV6-1 to TRBJ1-1, with D perhaps matching TRBD1 (5 bases). Trimming removed 3 bases at V and 4 bases at J, with 9 bases between. Germline CDR1 is MNHNS and CDR2 is SASEGT. This CDR3 has 13 amino acids. In DNA, the CDR3 is TGTGCCAGCAGTGACTGGGGGGTCACTGAAGCTTTCTTT. The encoded protein is CASSDWGVTEAFF.

Concerning this clone itself: The junction and the germline gene differ at one end; a read error may be behind it. This chain joins TRBV7-9 and TRBJ1-2, with D uncertain. This CDR3 region has 15 residues. Germline V gene data show CDR1 as SEHNR and CDR2 as FQNEAQ (reference sequence). The CDR3 nucleotides read TGTTCCAGCAGCCTGTCGACGAGGTCCAACTATGGCTACACCTTC. As protein: CSSSLSTRSNYGYTF.

V and J are TRBV5-1 and TRBJ2-1; 8 bases fit TRBD1. The germline V gene has CDR1 SGHRS and CDR2 YFSETQ. J lost 2 bases, V lost 0 bases, and 4 bases had no gene match. This CDR3 spans 16 amino acids. CDR3 sequence reads: CASSLGWDRPYNEQFF. The CDR3 nucleotides are TGCGCCAGCAGCTTGGGCTGGGACAGGCCCTACAATGAGCAGTTCTTC.

The rearrangement links TRBV9 to TRBJ1-3; possibly TRBD1 for D (5 bases). V lost 0 bases, J lost 2 bases, and 6 bases lay in between. This CDR3 contains 14 residues. From germline, CDR1 is SGDLS and CDR2 YYNGEE. CDR3 sequence reads: CASSVAGTGNTIYF. CDR3 bases: TGTGCCAGCAGCGTAGCAGGGACTGGAAACACCATATATTTT.

The chain employs TRBV30 and TRBJ2-7; possibly TRBD2 for D (6 bases). Germline V gene data show CDR1 as GTSNPN and CDR2 as SVGIG (reference sequence). Trimming shortened V by 3 bases and J by 2 bases, and 20 bases separated the two germline ends. The CDR3 covers 16 residues. This chain's CDR3 is CAWRDYEPSGAYEQYF. The CDR3 bases are TGTGCCTGGAGGGACTACGAGCCGAGTGGAGCCTACGAGCAGTACTTC.